What follows are 20 T cell receptor beta chains derived from one specimen sequenced in a study of T cells after yellow fever vaccination. Each CDR3 protein is one row after TCRdb ran MiXCR on the 5' RACE reads. The sample contains 170,000 or so distinct CDR3 sequences, about 6.2% of which appear only once. Source: CD4+ T cells sorted from PBMCs, taken on the day of the first yellow fever vaccination. The origin of the receptors is a man between 18 and 35 years old who received the YFV17D yellow fever vaccine.

This clonotype has just a few counts. V gene TRBV18 combines with J gene TRBJ2-1; D not resolved. Trimming took 3 bases from V and 8 from J, leaving 11 bases between them. Germline V gene sequence: CDR1 KGHSH, CDR2 LQKENI. The CDR3 totals 13 residues. The CDR3: CASSPALADEQFF. The CDR3 nucleotides are TGTGCCAGCTCACCTGCCTTGGCGGATGAGCAGTTCTTC.

The CDR3 DNA sequence: TGTGCCAGCAGCTTGAGGACAGGAGGCAATGAGCAGTTCTTC. Translation: CASSLRTGGNEQFF. The chain joins TRBV7-2 to TRBJ2-1, with 7 bases matching TRBD1. With V trimmed by 3 bases and J by 6 bases, 5 bases remained unmatched. This CDR3 region has 14 residues. Germline V gives CDR1 SGHTA, CDR2 FQGNSA.

This clonotype was detected only a few times. The chain carries TRBV6-2 or TRBV6-3 and TRBJ2-3, with 10 bases lining up with TRBD1. This CDR3 has 15 amino acids. V trimming: 7 bases; J trimming: 4 bases; junction bases outside the gene matches: 8. Per the germline V gene, CDR1 is MNHEY and CDR2 is SVGEGT. This chain's CDR3 is CASIPGTGAADTQYF. The CDR3 DNA is TGTGCCAGCATCCCCGGGACAGGGGCGGCAGATACGCAGTATTTT.

This clonotype was recorded many times. The J gene is TRBJ1-3, the V gene TRBV10-3; D might be TRBD1 (6 bases). Germline loops: CDR1 ENHRY, CDR2 SYGVKD. Trimming cost V 4 bases and J 1 base, with 11 bases left between them. The CDR3 extends over 15 amino acids. The CDR3 DNA sequence: TGTGCCATCAGTGCGGTACAGGGATCTGGAAACACCATATATTTT. This translates into CAISAVQGSGNTIYF.

This rearrangement joins TRBV18 to TRBJ1-5; no firm D call. Trimming pared 3 bases from V and 5 bases from J, leaving 8 bases between. This CDR3 contains 13 residues. The germline V gene encodes CDR1 KGHSH and CDR2 LQKENI. CDR3 sequence (DNA): TGTGCCAGCTCACCCACGATCGATCAGCCCCAGCATTTT. Protein: CASSPTIDQPQHF.

This clonotype was detected many times. The J gene is TRBJ2-3, the V gene TRBV4-2; D possibly corresponds to TRBD1 (6 bases). Germline-derived CDR1 and CDR2 are LGHNA and YNFKEQ. V lost 4 bases, J lost 3 bases, and 14 bases lay in between. The CDR3 runs 15 residues. CDR3 in DNA: TGTGCCAGCAGCCGAACAAGGCAGGGGACAGATACGCAGTATTTT. Residues: CASSRTRQGTDTQYF.

This clonotype was counted many times. The J gene is TRBJ1-2, the V gene TRBV6-1; D remains unclear. With 6 bases removed from V and 5 bases from J, the gap between germline ends came to 4 bases. The CDR3 is 10 residues long. The germline CDR1 and CDR2 sequences are MNHNS and SASEGT. CDR3 loop: CASRDYGYTF. DNA of the CDR3: TGTGCCAGCAGGGATTATGGCTACACCTTC.

This clonotype was counted at least ten times. The chain carries TRBV9 and TRBJ1-3; D is undetermined. This CDR3 region has 15 residues. V was trimmed by 4 bases and J by 1 base, leaving 12 bases between them. CDR1 and CDR2 (germline): SGDLS, YYNGEE. This CDR3 reads CASSKDLSSGNTIYF. CDR3 nucleotide sequence: TGTGCCAGCAGCAAGGACCTGTCTTCTGGAAACACCATATATTTT. The full variable domain, in which reference TRBV9 and TRBJ1-3 provide the parts outside the CDR3, is DSGVTQTPKHLITATGQRVTLRCSPRSGDLSVYWYQQSLDQGLQFLIQYYNGEERAKGNILERFSAQQFPDLHSELNLSSLELGDSALYFCASSKDLSSGNTIYFGEGSWLTVV.

This clonotype has ten or more counts. This chain connects TRBV9 to TRBJ2-1; D might be TRBD1 (5 bases). Trimming removed 0 bases from V and 3 bases from J, with 13 bases in between. The CDR3 loop spans 16 amino acids. CDR1 and CDR2 from the germline V gene are SGDLS and YYNGEE. Written as DNA, the CDR3 is TGTGCCAGCAGCGTAGGGGGCCGAGCATACTACAATGAGCAGTTCTTC. Protein sequence: CASSVGGRAYYNEQFF.

There are many counts of this clonotype. The CDR3 nucleotides read TGTGCCAGCAGCTCAGGGGCGGGCCGGCAAGCCCAGCATTTT. The encoded protein is CASSSGAGRQAQHF. The chain links TRBV7-2 to TRBJ1-5, with D possibly being TRBD1 (6 bases). The germline CDR1 and CDR2 sequences are SGHTA and FQGNSA. The germline V and J ends were trimmed by 4 bases and 11 bases, with 18 bases remaining between them. The CDR3 extends over 14 amino acids.

By its share, this clonotype is medium-sized (0.01 to 0.1%). V gene TRBV5-1 combines with J gene TRBJ2-7; D is unresolved. The CDR3 loop spans 15 amino acids. Trimming took 2 bases from V and 0 from J, leaving 12 bases between them. Germline V lookup: CDR1 SGHRS, CDR2 YFSETQ. The CDR3 here is CASSLGPASSYEQYF. The CDR3 bases are TGCGCCAGCAGCTTAGGACCGGCAAGCTCCTACGAGCAGTACTTC.

In this sample, this clonotype turned up many times. This chain uses TRBV20-1 with TRBJ1-1; 7 nucleotides line up with TRBD1. Germline CDR1 reads DFQATT; CDR2 reads SNEGSKA (reference sequence). The CDR3 has 14 residues. With 4 bases clipped from V and 4 bases from J, the junction kept 9 bases outside the gene matches. CDR3 amino acids: CSANPGGISTEAFF. CDR3 nucleotide sequence: TGCAGTGCTAATCCAGGGGGTATATCCACTGAAGCTTTCTTT.

Many counts were recorded for this clonotype. The chain uses TRBV4-1 and TRBJ1-1; D may be TRBD1 (5 bases). This CDR3 is built from 12 residues. With 0 bases removed from V and 11 bases from J, the gap between germline ends came to 10 bases. The germline V gene has CDR1 MGHRA and CDR2 YSYEKL. CDR3 protein: CASSQDGGGAFF. In nucleotides, the CDR3 is TGCGCCAGCAGCCAAGATGGGGGAGGCGCTTTCTTT.

At least ten counts were recorded for this clonotype. The CDR3 loop reads CASSSGLASGELFF. CDR3 DNA: TGCGCCAGCAGCTCGGGACTAGCCTCCGGGGAGCTGTTTTTT. The V and J genes are TRBV5-1 and TRBJ2-2; 9 nucleotides agree with TRBD2. In germline, CDR1 is SGHRS, CDR2 YFSETQ. J lost 6 bases, V lost 3 bases, and 3 bases had no gene match. This CDR3 has 14 residues.

This clonotype was observed at least ten times. The chain employs TRBV5-6 and TRBJ1-2, with D perhaps matching TRBD1 (6 bases). There are 14 residues in the CDR3. Between the trimmed V and J ends, which lost 1 base and 4 bases, there was a span of 11 bases. Per germline, CDR1 SGHDT and CDR2 YYEEEE. CDR3 protein: CASSLSGAGYGYTF. CDR3 DNA sequence: TGTGCCAGCAGCTTGTCGGGGGCTGGCTATGGCTACACCTTC.

The table lists this clonotype with many counts. The chain joins TRBV20-1 to TRBJ1-1; D gene ambiguous. Trimming took off 0 bases at V and 2 bases at J, with 10 bases between the two ends. This CDR3 has 14 amino acids. Germline CDR1 reads DFQATT; CDR2 reads SNEGSKA (reference sequence). The CDR3 sequence: CSARDPVRNTEAFF. The CDR3 DNA follows: TGCAGTGCTAGAGATCCGGTGAGAAACACTGAAGCTTTCTTT.

This clonotype was recorded a few times. The chain joins TRBV7-2 to TRBJ1-1; D might be TRBD1 (6 bases). This CDR3 has 14 residues. Trimming pared 6 bases from V and 0 bases from J, leaving 11 bases between. In germline, CDR1 is SGHTA, CDR2 FQGNSA. In DNA, the CDR3 is TGTGCCAGCAGGCCACAGGGCTTGAACACTGAAGCTTTCTTT. This codes for CASRPQGLNTEAFF.

This clonotype came up a few times. The gene calls are TRBV7-8 and TRBJ2-5; 11 bases align to TRBD2. The CDR3 spans 16 residues. Trimming at V came to 2 bases and at J to 5 bases, leaving 7 bases not matched to a gene. Germline loops: CDR1 SGHVS, CDR2 FQNEAQ. Written as DNA, the CDR3 is TGTGCCAGCAGCTTACGACTAGCGGGGACTCAGGAGACCCAGTACTTC. Its translation: CASSLRLAGTQETQYF.

This clonotype was counted ten times or more. The chain is built from TRBV5-1 and TRBJ2-3, with D possibly matching TRBD2 (6 bases). The CDR3 length is 18 residues. V lost 0 bases to trimming and J lost 4 bases, with 21 bases between them. Germline V gene data show CDR1 as SGHRS and CDR2 as YFSETQ. As DNA, the CDR3 is TGCGCCAGCAGCTTGGCCGGGAGTAGGACGGGTTATGCAGATACGCAGTATTTT. Encoded protein: CASSLAGSRTGYADTQYF. The complete variable domain, with remaining parts taken from reference TRBV5-1 and TRBJ2-3, reads KAGVTQTPRYLIKTRGQQVTLSCSPISGHRSVSWYQQTPGQGLQFLFEYFSETQRNKGNFPGRFSGRQFSNSRSEMNVSTLELGDSALYLCASSLAGSRTGYADTQYFGPGTRLTVL.

In its sample, this clonotype was seen many times. This sequence joins TRBV7-2 and TRBJ2-5; 8 nucleotides align to TRBD2. The CDR3 consists of 14 residues. The V gene's germline CDR1 is SGHTA and CDR2 FQGNSA. J gave up 4 bases and V 5 bases, and 6 bases lay outside the gene matches. The CDR3 DNA sequence: TGTGCCAGCAGCGTCTTCGGGGGGGGAGAGACCCAGTACTTC. This codes for CASSVFGGGETQYF.